A selection of T cell receptor beta chains follows, all from one sample in a study of T cells after yellow fever vaccination. TCRdb reprocessed the 5' RACE reads with MiXCR, giving one entry per CDR3 protein. The table lists hundreds of thousands of distinct CDR3 sequences, roughly 21% of them singletons, with around 15% in the top ten. The source was PBMCs, collected 15 days after the yellow fever booster vaccination. The receptors were sampled from a man aged 30-40 years who received the YFV17D yellow fever vaccine. The CDR3 runs from the conserved cysteine through the conserved F or W. The D gene is left open where the match is weak. The size of a clone is reported for some rows only, either as once, few or many, or as a class for expanded clones.

>TRBV7-2|TRBD2|TRBJ2-3|few
TGTGCCAGCAGTCTGACTAGCCTACGATCAGATACGCAGTATTTT
CASSLTSLRSDTQYF
>TRBV18|-|TRBJ2-7|many
TGTGCCAGCTCTCAAACATCAACGGGCCGCTACGAGCAGTACTTC
CASSQTSTGRYEQYF
>TRBV5-5|TRBD2|TRBJ2-1|-
TGTGCCAGCAGCTTTCGGGACTACTACAATGAGCAGTTCTTC
CASSFRDYYNEQFF
>TRBV5-1|TRBD2|TRBJ2-1|-
TGCGCCAGCAGCTTCGATGGACTAGCGGGTTACAATGAGCAGTTCTTC
CASSFDGLAGYNEQFF
>TRBV7-2|-|TRBJ2-7|-
TGTGCCAGCAGCTTAATACGAGGGGACACCTACGAGCAGTACTTC
CASSLIRGDTYEQYF
>TRBV7-3|TRBD2|TRBJ2-3|few
TGTGCCAGCAGCGAATCGGCTAGCGGGAGTTTTGATACGCAGTATTTT
CASSESASGSFDTQYF
>TRBV29-1|TRBD2|TRBJ2-1|-
TGCAGCGATGCTCTTACTAGCGATGAGCAGTTCTTC
CSDALTSDEQFF
>TRBV20-1|-|TRBJ2-5|few
TGCAGTGCTAGAAAGAACCGAGTGAGTGGAGAGACCCAGTACTTC
CSARKNRVSGETQYF
>TRBV27|TRBD1|TRBJ1-5|few
TGTGCCAGCAGAGGGGCCGGGACAGGACGGGAGCCCCAGCATTTT
CASRGAGTGREPQHF
>TRBV30|TRBD1|TRBJ1-5|-
TGTGCCTGGAGTGTAAAAGGACAGGTCAATCAGCCCCAGCATTTT
CAWSVKGQVNQPQHF
>TRBV5-1|-|TRBJ2-7|few
TGCGCCAGCAGCCCGGATTTGAATTACGAGCAGTACTTC
CASSPDLNYEQYF
>TRBV10-3|-|TRBJ2-1|-
TGTGCCATCAGTGTAGGTAGCGGTCCCTACAATGAGCAGTTCTTC
CAISVGSGPYNEQFF
>TRBV11-2|TRBD1|TRBJ2-1|-
TGTGCCAGCAGCTTAGATCCGGACAGGGGTTACAATGAGCAGTTCTTC
CASSLDPDRGYNEQFF
>TRBV19|-|TRBJ2-2|-
TGTGCCAGTAAATCCGCTGGACAGAACACCGGGGAGCTGTTTTTT
CASKSAGQNTGELFF
>TRBV3-1|-|TRBJ2-3|few
TGTGCCAGCAGCCACTTTGGGGGAAGAAATACGCAGTATTTT
CASSHFGGRNTQYF
>TRBV5-6|TRBD2|TRBJ2-3|-
TGTGCCAGCAGCGGGGGACTAGCGGGCTCAGATACGCAGTATTTT
CASSGGLAGSDTQYF
>TRBV6-2/TRBV6-3|-|TRBJ2-7|-
TGTGCCAGCAGTTTCTCCGGACCTAGGGCGCCAGTCGAGCAGTACTTC
CASSFSGPRAPVEQYF
>TRBV7-3|TRBD1|TRBJ1-2|-
TGTGTAAGGGGGCCGCAACCAGGGGGCTACACCTTC
CVRGPQPGGYTF